A single sample is the source of the 13 T cell receptor beta chains below, sequenced in a study of T cell repertoires in cytomegalovirus infection. For these receptors, no antigen is known. One entry per CDR3 protein, called by TCRdb with MiXCR from the reads. In the table there are approximately 990,000 distinct CDR3 sequences, less than 40% of which are singletons. This material consisted of cultured CD8+ T cells from PBMCs, taken from culture after CMV antigen stimulation. Every receptor here comes from a human donor in good health (CMV status not recorded). Some clones in this sample may be carry-over from other donors' samples.

In its sample, this clonotype was seen a few times. The V call is TRBV11-2, the J call TRBJ2-1, with D possibly being TRBD2 (5 bases). CDR1 and CDR2 (germline): SGHAT, FQNNGV. Trimming removed 1 base at V and 2 bases at J, with 9 bases between. This CDR3 has 15 amino acids. The CDR3 DNA reads TGTGCCAGCAGCTTAGCCGCCGGGGCCTACAATGAGCAGTTCTTC. It is translated as CASSLAAGAYNEQFF.

V and J are TRBV12-3 or TRBV12-4 and TRBJ1-5, with no clear D. V lost 7 bases to trimming and J lost 4 bases, with 8 bases between them. CDR3 size: 12 residues. CDR3 sequence: CASTTPNQPQHF. CDR3 coding DNA: TGTGCCAGCACCACCCCGAATCAGCCCCAGCATTTT.

This chain connects TRBV6-5 to TRBJ1-2; no clear D gene. The germline V gene encodes CDR1 MNHEY and CDR2 SVGAGI. The CDR3 runs to 15 residues. V was trimmed by 5 bases and J by 5 bases, leaving 18 bases between them. Here the CDR3 reads CASSVRDRLSYGYTF. DNA of the CDR3: TGTGCCAGCAGTGTCAGAGACCGCCTTTCTTATGGCTACACCTTC.

Regarding this clonotype: A read error may produce the germline difference seen at one junction end. This rearrangement joins TRBV7-2 to TRBJ1-2, with 8 bases that match TRBD1. Per germline, CDR1 SGHTA and CDR2 FQGNSA. The CDR3 spans 13 residues. CDR3 coding DNA: TGTGCCAACAGCTTGCAGGGGGCTGGTGGCTACACCTTC. Translating gives CANSLQGAGGYTF.

This clonotype came up a few times. V and J are TRBV7-9 and TRBJ1-4; 8 nucleotides match TRBD1. V lost 4 bases and J lost 4; bases outside the gene matches: 11. The CDR3 is 17 residues long. Germline V CDR1 and CDR2: SEHNR, FQNEAQ (reference sequence). The CDR3 nucleotides are TGTGCCAGCAGCTACCCAATTGACAGGGGCCGTAATGAAAAACTGTTTTTT. Protein product: CASSYPIDRGRNEKLFF.

This clonotype was picked up many times. The rearrangement joins TRBV27 to TRBJ1-1; 9 bases map to TRBD1. V lost 4 bases, J lost 1 base, and 1 base stayed unmatched. Germline CDR1 is MNHEY and CDR2 is SMNVEV (reference sequence). The CDR3 totals 14 residues. The CDR3 reads CASSSTGGNTEAFF. The CDR3 DNA reads TGTGCCAGCAGTTCGACAGGGGGGAACACTGAAGCTTTCTTT.

The V and J genes are TRBV4-1 and TRBJ2-1; possibly TRBD1 or TRBD2 for D (5 bases each). This CDR3 spans 12 amino acids. Germline CDR1 reads MGHRA; CDR2 reads YSYEKL. V shed 2 bases and J shed 8 bases, with 7 bases lying between them. CDR3 DNA sequence: TGCGCCAGCAGCCAATCGGGACATGAGCAGTTCTTC. Its translation: CASSQSGHEQFF.

V usage is TRBV28 and J usage is TRBJ1-2; D gene uncertain. This CDR3 region has 13 residues. Trimming stripped 8 bases from V and 4 bases from J, with 14 bases between. Germline V gene sequence: CDR1 MDHEN, CDR2 SYDVKM. CDR3 DNA: TGTGCCAGCGCCCCTCACCTAGGCTATGGCTACACCTTC. Translation: CASAPHLGYGYTF.

This clonotype was recorded a few times. This rearrangement joins TRBV7-2 to TRBJ2-7; possible D gene TRBD1, 5 bases. Trimming shortened V by 5 bases and J by 3 bases, and 11 bases separated the two germline ends. This CDR3 is built from 13 residues. Germline V lookup: CDR1 SGHTA, CDR2 FQGNSA. The CDR3 sequence is CASSLPDSYEQYF. The CDR3 DNA sequence: TGTGCCAGCAGCCTCCCTGACAGCTACGAGCAGTACTTC. Complete variable domain (other parts from reference TRBV7-2 and TRBJ2-7): GAGVSQSPSNKVTEKGKDVELRCDPISGHTALYWYRQSLGQGLEFLIYFQGNSAPDKSGLPSDRFSAERTGGSVSTLTIQRTQQEDSAVYLCASSLPDSYEQYFGPGTRLTVT.

The chain couples TRBV13 to TRBJ2-1; D is unclear. Germline V gives CDR1 PRHDT, CDR2 FYEKMQ (reference sequence). The CDR3 length is 14 residues. V was trimmed by 4 bases and J by 6 bases, leaving 13 bases between them. The CDR3 DNA reads as TGTGCCAGCAGCTCCAGCATAGCCGGCAATGAGCAGTTCTTC. This translates into CASSSSIAGNEQFF. The complete variable domain, with remaining parts taken from reference TRBV13 and TRBJ2-1, reads AAGVIQSPRHLIKEKRETATLKCYPIPRHDTVYWYQQGPGQDPQFLISFYEKMQSDKGSIPDRFSAQQFSDYHSELNMSSLELGDSALYFCASSSSIAGNEQFFGPGTRLTVL.

The chain couples TRBV6-5 to TRBJ1-3; 8 bases align to TRBD1. The length of the CDR3 is 13 residues. Looked up from germline, CDR1 is MNHEY and CDR2 is SVGAGI. J gave up 4 bases and V 9 bases, and 5 bases lay outside the gene matches. The CDR3 bases are TGTGCCAGTTGGACAGGGTTGGGAAACACCATATATTTT. Its protein product is CASWTGLGNTIYF.

The rearrangement joins TRBV10-3 to TRBJ2-7, with 8 bases identical to TRBD1. Looked up from germline, CDR1 is ENHRY and CDR2 is SYGVKD. The CDR3 contains 15 residues. The chain's CDR3 is CAISEADRVPYERYV. Written as DNA, the CDR3 is TGTGCCATCAGTGAGGCGGACAGGGTCCCCTACGAGCGGTACGTC.

The chain recombines TRBV27 with TRBJ1-5; tentatively, D is TRBD1 (5 bases). The CDR3 consists of 16 residues. Germline V lookup: CDR1 MNHEY, CDR2 SMNVEV (reference sequence). With 4 bases removed from V and 0 bases from J, the gap between germline ends came to 13 bases. CDR3 sequence: CASSSQGPYSNQPQHF. The CDR3 DNA reads as TGTGCCAGCAGTTCCCAGGGACCATATAGCAATCAGCCCCAGCATTTT.